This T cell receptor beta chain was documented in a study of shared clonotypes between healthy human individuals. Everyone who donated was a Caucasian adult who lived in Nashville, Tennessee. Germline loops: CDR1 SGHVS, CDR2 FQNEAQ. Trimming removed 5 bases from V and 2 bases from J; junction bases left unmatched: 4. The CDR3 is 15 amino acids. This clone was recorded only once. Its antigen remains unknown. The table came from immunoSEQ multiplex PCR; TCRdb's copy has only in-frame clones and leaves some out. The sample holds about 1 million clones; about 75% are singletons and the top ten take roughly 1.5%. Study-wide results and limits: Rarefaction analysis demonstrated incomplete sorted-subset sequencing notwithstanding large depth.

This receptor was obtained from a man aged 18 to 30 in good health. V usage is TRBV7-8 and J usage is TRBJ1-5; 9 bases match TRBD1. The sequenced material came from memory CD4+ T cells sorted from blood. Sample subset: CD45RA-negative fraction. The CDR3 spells CASSTRTGGNQPQHF. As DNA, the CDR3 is TGTGCCAGCAGCACCCGGACAGGGGGCAATCAGCCCCAGCATTTT.